Each of the 17 T cell receptor beta chains below was sequenced from the same sample in a study of cytomegalovirus exposure and HLA in healthy donors. The PCR employed 60 Vbeta primers together with 13 Jbeta primers. This table comes from immunoSEQ multiplex PCR, and its TCRdb copy is limited to in-frame clones, with some not included. The profile shows about 140,000 clones, around 80% of them singletons. Sequencing was performed on PBMCs. These receptors were collected from a man under 40 in good health.

This chain connects TRBV6-6 to TRBJ2-1; perhaps TRBD2 as D (6 bases). V lost 6 bases and J 2 bases, leaving 14 bases between the germline ends. The CDR3 consists of 15 residues. CDR1 is MNHNY and CDR2 is SVGAGI in the germline V gene (reference sequence). DNA for the CDR3: TGTGCCAGCAGCTGGGACTTACACCCCTACAATGAGCAGTTCTTC. It translates to CASSWDLHPYNEQFF.

The chain is built from TRBV11-3 and TRBJ1-1, with 7 positions matching TRBD1. CDR3 length equals 16 residues. CDR1 is SGHNT, CDR2 YENEEA, per germline. V shed 0 bases, J shed 1 base, and the junction held 5 bases outside the gene matches. In nucleotides, the CDR3 is TGTGCCAGCAGCTTAGATGGCAGGGGGAAGAACACTGAAGCTTTCTTT. Translation gives CASSLDGRGKNTEAFF. Together with reference TRBV11-3 and TRBJ1-1, the CDR3 gives the full variable domain: EAGVVQSPRYKIIEKKQPVAFWCNPISGHNTLYWYLQNLGQGPELLIRYENEEAVDDSQLPKDRFSAERLKGVDSTLKIQPAELGDSAVYLCASSLDGRGKNTEAFFGQGTRLTVV.

Worth noting for this clone: An end of the junction does not agree with germline; a read error may underlie this. This chain uses TRBV7-2 with TRBJ2-7; 13 nucleotides match TRBD2. Germline loops: CDR1 SGHTA, CDR2 FQGNSA. The CDR3 runs to 14 residues. CDR3 amino acids: CASSLEGTSGNIPF. The DNA for the CDR3 is TGTGCCAGCAGCTTAGAAGGGACTAGCGGGAATATACCTTTC.

The V and J genes are TRBV28 and TRBJ2-4; 10 positions match TRBD2. The junction had 20 bases not matched to a gene; V was cut back by 6 bases and J by 6 bases. There are 19 residues in the CDR3. CDR1 and CDR2 from the germline V gene are MDHEN and SYDVKM. The CDR3 region is CASRAVGLAGAVPLNIQYF. The CDR3 coding sequence is TGTGCCAGCAGGGCGGTGGGCCTAGCGGGAGCCGTGCCCCTAAACATTCAGTACTTC.

The rearrangement links TRBV25-1 to TRBJ2-4; 8 bases map to TRBD2. The CDR3 has 16 amino acids. V was clipped by 3 bases and J by 6 bases; unmatched bases: 10. CDR1 is MGHDK and CDR2 is SYGVNS in the germline V gene. The CDR3 region is CASSDSAGEMVNIQYF. CDR3 nucleotides: TGTGCCAGCAGTGATTCAGCGGGAGAGATGGTAAACATTCAGTACTTC. The full variable domain, rest sourced from reference TRBV25-1 and TRBJ2-4, is EADIYQTPRYLVIGTGKKITLECSQTMGHDKMYWYQQDPGMELHLIHYSYGVNSTEKGDLSSESTVSRIRTEHFPLTLESARPSHTSQYLCASSDSAGEMVNIQYFGAGTRLSVL.

J is TRBJ2-3 and V is TRBV13; maybe TRBD2 (5 bases). Per germline, CDR1 PRHDT and CDR2 FYEKMQ (reference sequence). The CDR3 contains 15 residues. V lost 1 base and J 2 bases, leaving 10 bases between the germline ends. For the CDR3, the DNA is TGTGCCAGCAGCTTAGAAGGACTCACCACAGATACGCAGTATTTT. Protein product: CASSLEGLTTDTQYF.

This clone was detected only once. This rearrangement joins TRBV6-4 to TRBJ2-7; the match to TRBD2 covers 13 bases. The trim removed 4 bases at V and 6 bases at J, leaving 0 bases unmatched. CDR1 and CDR2 from the germline V gene are MRHNA and SNTAGT. This CDR3 spans 13 amino acids. The CDR3 reads CASSGTSGSEQYF. CDR3 coding DNA: TGTGCCAGCAGTGGGACTAGCGGGAGCGAGCAGTACTTC.

Here the CDR3 DNA reads TGTGCCAGCTCCGTGACTGAAGCCTACGAGCAGTACTTC. Its translation: CASSVTEAYEQYF. The chain joins TRBV18 to TRBJ2-7; no definite D call. Between the trimmed V and J ends, which lost 6 bases and 2 bases, there was a span of 11 bases. CDR1 KGHSH and CDR2 LQKENI come from the germline V gene. This CDR3 has 13 residues.

The chain couples TRBV11-2 to TRBJ2-7; 7 positions match TRBD2. The CDR3 covers 15 residues. CDR1 is SGHAT, CDR2 FQNNGV, per germline. J was trimmed by 6 bases and V by 5 bases; bases with no gene match: 13. Here the CDR3 DNA reads TGTGCCAGCAGCACACGACTAGCCCGCCGGGGCGAGCAGTACTTC. Its protein product is CASSTRLARRGEQYF.

This clone was picked up a small number of times. The chain combines TRBV11-2 with TRBJ2-2; D remains ambiguous. CDR1 SGHAT and CDR2 FQNNGV come from the germline V gene. The CDR3 totals 8 residues. Trimming took off 8 bases at V and 15 bases at J, with 7 bases between the two ends. CDR3 loop: CASPPLFF. The CDR3 DNA reads TGTGCCAGCCCCCCGTTGTTTTTT. The full variable domain, in which reference TRBV11-2 and TRBJ2-2 provide the parts outside the CDR3, is EAGVAQSPRYKIIEKRQSVAFWCNPISGHATLYWYQQILGQGPKLLIQFQNNGVVDDSQLPKDRFSAERLKGVDSTLKIQPAKLEDSAVYLCASPPLFFGEGSRLTVL.

The chain has TRBV7-9 and TRBJ2-7, with 10 bases matching TRBD2. The CDR3 runs to 15 residues. V shed 4 bases and J 2 bases; nucleotides not matched to a gene: 5. CDR1 and CDR2 (germline): SEHNR, FQNEAQ (reference sequence). The CDR3 nucleotides read TGTGCCAGCAGCTCGGAGCTAGCGGGAGCCTACGAGCAGTACTTC. Amino acids: CASSSELAGAYEQYF. Using reference TRBV7-9 and TRBJ2-7 for the parts outside the CDR3, the full variable domain is DTGVSQNPRHKITKRGQNVTFRCDPISEHNRLYWYRQTLGQGPEFLTYFQNEAQLEKSRLLSDRFSAERPKGSFSTLEIQRTEQGDSAMYLCASSSELAGAYEQYFGPGTRLTVT.

Only a few counts were recorded for this clone. The rearrangement uses TRBV6-5 and TRBJ2-7, with D possibly matching TRBD1 (6 bases). The CDR3 is made up of 13 amino acids. Per the germline V gene, CDR1 is MNHEY and CDR2 is SVGAGI. V lost 10 bases and J lost 1, with 14 bases in between. The CDR3 DNA is TGTGCCATCACCCCAGGGACATCCTACGAGCAGTACTTC. It is translated as CAITPGTSYEQYF.

The CDR3 reads CASSLAQTSGGAYEQYF. In DNA form, the CDR3 reads TGTGCCAGCAGCTTAGCCCAAACTAGCGGGGGCGCCTACGAGCAGTACTTC. The rearrangement joins TRBV11-1 to TRBJ2-7; 11 nucleotides line up with TRBD2. This CDR3 has 17 residues. Germline V lookup: CDR1 SGHAT, CDR2 FQDESV (reference sequence). The V and J ends lost 0 bases and 2 bases, in that order; junction bases with no gene match: 6.

The chain carries TRBV28 and TRBJ1-2; D is perhaps TRBD1 (5 bases). The length of the CDR3 is 12 residues. Trimming removed 5 bases at V and 8 bases at J, with 12 bases between. The germline V gene has CDR1 MDHEN and CDR2 SYDVKM. The CDR3 loop is CASSGDSAGYTF. Written as DNA, the CDR3 is TGTGCCAGCAGTGGGGACTCTGCCGGCTACACCTTC.

J is TRBJ1-5 and V is TRBV12-5, with 10 bases lining up with TRBD1. V lost 5 bases, J lost 0 bases, and 7 bases stayed unmatched. Germline V gives CDR1 LGHNT, CDR2 FRNRAP. The CDR3 has 17 amino acids. For the CDR3, the DNA is TGTGCTAGTGGTCTCCCGGGACAGGGGAGTAGCAATCAGCCCCAGCATTTT. It translates to CASGLPGQGSSNQPQHF. The whole variable domain, remainder taken from reference TRBV12-5 and TRBJ1-5, is DARVTQTPRHKVTEMGQEVTMRCQPILGHNTVFWYRQTMMQGLELLAYFRNRAPLDDSGMPKDRFSAEMPDATLATLKIQPSEPRDSAVYFCASGLPGQGSSNQPQHFGDGTRLSIL.

The V gene is TRBV2, the J gene TRBJ1-6, with 7 nucleotides matching TRBD1. CDR3 length: 14 residues. CDR1 is SNHLY, CDR2 FYNNEI, per germline. The V segment lost 4 bases and the J segment 7 bases; nucleotides outside the gene matches: 4. CDR3 region: CASSATQGNSPLHF. The CDR3 DNA reads as TGTGCCAGCAGTGCGACACAGGGGAATTCACCCCTCCACTTT.

The sample holds a few counts of this clone. This chain links TRBV6-5 with TRBJ1-2; D might be TRBD1 (6 bases). V was shortened by 5 bases and J by 5 bases, with 15 bases between the two germline ends. This CDR3 is 14 amino acids long. Germline-derived CDR1 and CDR2 are MNHEY and SVGAGI. CDR3: CASSVQGSRYGYTF. In nucleotides, the CDR3 is TGTGCCAGCAGTGTACAGGGATCTCGGTATGGCTACACCTTC.